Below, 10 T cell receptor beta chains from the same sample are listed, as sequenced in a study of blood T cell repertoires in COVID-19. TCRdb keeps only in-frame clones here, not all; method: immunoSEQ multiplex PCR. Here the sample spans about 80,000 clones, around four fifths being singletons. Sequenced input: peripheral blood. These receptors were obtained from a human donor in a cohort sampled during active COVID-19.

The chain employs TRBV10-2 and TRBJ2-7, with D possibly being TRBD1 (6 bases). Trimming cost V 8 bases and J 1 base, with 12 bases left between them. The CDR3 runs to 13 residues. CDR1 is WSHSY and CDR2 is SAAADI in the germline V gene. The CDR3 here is CASRQAVSYEQYF. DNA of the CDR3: TGCGCCAGCCGACAGGCAGTTTCCTACGAGCAGTACTTC.

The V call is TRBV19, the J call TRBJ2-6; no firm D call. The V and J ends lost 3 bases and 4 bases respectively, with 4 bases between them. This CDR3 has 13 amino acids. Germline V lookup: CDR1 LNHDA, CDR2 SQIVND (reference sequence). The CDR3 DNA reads TGTGCCAGTAGTATCTCCGGGGCCAACGTCCTGACTTTC. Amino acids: CASSISGANVLTF.

This CDR3 reads CASSLAGLTLEQYF. The CDR3, as DNA: TGTGCCAGCAGCTTAGCGGGACTGACACTGGAGCAGTACTTC. This chain links TRBV7-9 with TRBJ2-7; a possible D gene is TRBD2 (6 bases). CDR3 length equals 14 residues. Trimming took 0 bases from V and 7 from J, leaving 13 bases between them. CDR1 is SEHNR, CDR2 FQNEAQ, per germline (reference sequence).

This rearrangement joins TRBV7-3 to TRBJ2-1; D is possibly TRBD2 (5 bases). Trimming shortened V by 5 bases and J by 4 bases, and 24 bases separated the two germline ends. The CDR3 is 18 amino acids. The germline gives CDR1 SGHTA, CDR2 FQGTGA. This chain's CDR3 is CASSPAPRTAPEYNEQFF. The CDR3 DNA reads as TGTGCCAGCAGCCCCGCCCCCCGGACTGCCCCGGAATACAATGAGCAGTTCTTC.

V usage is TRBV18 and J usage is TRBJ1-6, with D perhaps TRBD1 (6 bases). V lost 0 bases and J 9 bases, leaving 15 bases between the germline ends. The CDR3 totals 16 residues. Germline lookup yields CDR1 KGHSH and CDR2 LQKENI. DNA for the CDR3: TGTGCCAGCTCACCACCGATCGGGGGGGGCGGTTCACCCCTCCACTTT. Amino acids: CASSPPIGGGGSPLHF.

The CDR3 sequence is CASSANRVAEAFF. CDR3 nucleotides: TGTGCCAGTAGTGCAAACAGGGTCGCTGAAGCTTTCTTT. The rearrangement uses TRBV19 and TRBJ1-1, with D perhaps matching TRBD1 (6 bases). The CDR3 length is 13 residues. Germline V CDR1 and CDR2: LNHDA, SQIVND (reference sequence). Trimming stripped 5 bases from V and 6 bases from J, with 13 bases between.

DNA for the CDR3: TGTGCCATCGGGGGACTAGCGGGGGTTGCAGATACGCAGTATTTT. Protein sequence: CAIGGLAGVADTQYF. This rearrangement joins TRBV10-3 to TRBJ2-3; 14 bases are shared with TRBD2. Losses at the gene ends were 8 bases for V and 4 bases for J; bases not matched to a gene: 5. Germline-derived CDR1 and CDR2 are ENHRY and SYGVKD. The CDR3 is 15 residues long.

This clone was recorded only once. In DNA form, the CDR3 reads TGTGCCAGCAACCGGGACACCACAGATACGCAGTATTTT. It is translated as CASNRDTTDTQYF. The chain recombines TRBV6-5 with TRBJ2-3; D is perhaps TRBD1 (6 bases). Trimming pared 7 bases from V and 2 bases from J, leaving 10 bases between. Germline lookup yields CDR1 MNHEY and CDR2 SVGAGI. The CDR3 consists of 13 residues.

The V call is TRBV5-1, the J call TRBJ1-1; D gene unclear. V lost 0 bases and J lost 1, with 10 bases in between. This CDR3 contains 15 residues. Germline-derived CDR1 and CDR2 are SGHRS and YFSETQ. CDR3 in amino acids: CASSLAGGWNTEAFF. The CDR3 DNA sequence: TGCGCCAGCAGCTTGGCGGGAGGGTGGAACACTGAAGCTTTCTTT. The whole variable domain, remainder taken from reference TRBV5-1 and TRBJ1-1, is KAGVTQTPRYLIKTRGQQVTLSCSPISGHRSVSWYQQTPGQGLQFLFEYFSETQRNKGNFPGRFSGRQFSNSRSEMNVSTLELGDSALYLCASSLAGGWNTEAFFGQGTRLTVV.

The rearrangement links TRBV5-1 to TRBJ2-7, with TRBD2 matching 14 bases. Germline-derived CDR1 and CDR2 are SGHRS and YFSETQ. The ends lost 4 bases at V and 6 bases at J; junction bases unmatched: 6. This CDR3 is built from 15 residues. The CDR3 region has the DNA TGCGCCAGCAGCCAAGGGACTAGCGGGAGTTTCGAGCAGTACTTC. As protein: CASSQGTSGSFEQYF.